This T cell receptor beta chain was recovered during a study of T cells in Graves' hyperthyroidism and ophthalmopathy. Study-level information: At the time of initial diagnosis and before any treatment, peripheral blood was collected.

From RNA transcripts, TCR beta CDR3 regions were amplified. The HTBI set primed first-round TCR CDR3 RT-PCR. TCRdb processed the multiplex PCR reads anew with MiXCR; each CDR3 protein has one entry. The sample lists fewer than 350,000 distinct CDR3 sequences, more than 10% seen once, with roughly 7.5% in the top ten. This CDR3 has 12 residues. Germline V lookup: CDR1 MDHEN, CDR2 SYDVKM. Trimming left V 7 bases short and J 6 bases short, with 10 bases between. Diagnosis relied on clinical symptoms, serum thyroxine and TRAb, thyroid ultrasound and orbital computed tomography. Each 10 ml fresh peripheral blood draw supplied the PBMCs. General study results and limits: Ophthalmopathy onset followed model prediction by a median around 6.6 months.

This clonotype was counted many times. Its antigen is currently unknown. This clonotype was sampled from a woman aged 25 to 39 with Graves' hyperthyroidism that later progressed to Graves' ophthalmopathy. This chain uses TRBV28 with TRBJ2-1; D is undetermined. The sequenced sample was blood. The CDR3 is CASIGRLNEQFF. DNA for the CDR3: TGTGCCAGCATAGGGCGCCTCAATGAGCAGTTCTTC.